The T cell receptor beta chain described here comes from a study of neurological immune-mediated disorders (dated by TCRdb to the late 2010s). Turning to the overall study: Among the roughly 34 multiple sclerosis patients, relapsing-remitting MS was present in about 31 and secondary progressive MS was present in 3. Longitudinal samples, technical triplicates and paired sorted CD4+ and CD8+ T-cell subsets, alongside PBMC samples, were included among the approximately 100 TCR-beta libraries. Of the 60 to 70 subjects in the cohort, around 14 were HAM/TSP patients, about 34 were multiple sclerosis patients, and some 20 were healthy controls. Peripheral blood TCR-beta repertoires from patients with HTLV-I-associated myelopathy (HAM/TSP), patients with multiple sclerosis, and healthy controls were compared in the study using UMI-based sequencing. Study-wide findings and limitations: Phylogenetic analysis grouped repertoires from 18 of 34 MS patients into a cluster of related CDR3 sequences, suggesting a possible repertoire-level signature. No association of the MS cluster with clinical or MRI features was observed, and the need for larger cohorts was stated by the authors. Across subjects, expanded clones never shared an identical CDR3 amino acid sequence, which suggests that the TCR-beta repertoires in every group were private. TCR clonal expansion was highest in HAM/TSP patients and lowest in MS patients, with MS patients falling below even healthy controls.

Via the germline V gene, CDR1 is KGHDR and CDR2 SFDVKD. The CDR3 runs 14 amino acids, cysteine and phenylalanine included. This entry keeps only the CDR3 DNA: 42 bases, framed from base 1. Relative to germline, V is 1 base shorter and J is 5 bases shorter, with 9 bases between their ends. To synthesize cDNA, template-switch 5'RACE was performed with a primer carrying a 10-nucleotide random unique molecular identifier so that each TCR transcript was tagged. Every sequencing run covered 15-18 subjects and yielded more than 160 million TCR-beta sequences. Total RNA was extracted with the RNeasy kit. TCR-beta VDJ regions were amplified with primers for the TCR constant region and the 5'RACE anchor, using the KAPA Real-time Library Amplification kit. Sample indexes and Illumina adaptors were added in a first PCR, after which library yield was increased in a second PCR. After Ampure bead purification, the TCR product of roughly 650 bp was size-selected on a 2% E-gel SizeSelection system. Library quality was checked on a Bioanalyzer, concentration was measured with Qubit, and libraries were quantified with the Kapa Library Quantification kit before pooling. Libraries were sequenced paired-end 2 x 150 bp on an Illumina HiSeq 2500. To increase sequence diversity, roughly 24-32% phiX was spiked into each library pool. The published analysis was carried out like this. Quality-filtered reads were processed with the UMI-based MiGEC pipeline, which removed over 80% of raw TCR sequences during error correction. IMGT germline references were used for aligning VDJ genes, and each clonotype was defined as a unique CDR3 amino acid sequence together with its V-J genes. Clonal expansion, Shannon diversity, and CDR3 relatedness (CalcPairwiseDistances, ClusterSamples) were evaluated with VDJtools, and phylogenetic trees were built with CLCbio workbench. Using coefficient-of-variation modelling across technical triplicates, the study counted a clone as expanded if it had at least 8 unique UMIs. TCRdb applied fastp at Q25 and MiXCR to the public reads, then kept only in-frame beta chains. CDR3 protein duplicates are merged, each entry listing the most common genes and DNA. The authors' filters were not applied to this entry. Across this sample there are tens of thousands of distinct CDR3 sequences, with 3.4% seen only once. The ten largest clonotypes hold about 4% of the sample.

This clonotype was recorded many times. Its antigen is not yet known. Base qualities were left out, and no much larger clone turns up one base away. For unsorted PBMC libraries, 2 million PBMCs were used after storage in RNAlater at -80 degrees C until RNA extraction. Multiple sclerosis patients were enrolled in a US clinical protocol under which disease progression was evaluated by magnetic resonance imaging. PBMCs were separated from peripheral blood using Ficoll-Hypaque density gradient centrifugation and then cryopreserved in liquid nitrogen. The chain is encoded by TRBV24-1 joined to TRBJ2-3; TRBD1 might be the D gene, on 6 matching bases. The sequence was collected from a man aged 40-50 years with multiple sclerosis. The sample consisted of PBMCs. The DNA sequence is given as TGTGCCACCAGTGATTTCGCGGACAGAGATACGCAGTATTTT. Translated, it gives CATSDFADRDTQYF.